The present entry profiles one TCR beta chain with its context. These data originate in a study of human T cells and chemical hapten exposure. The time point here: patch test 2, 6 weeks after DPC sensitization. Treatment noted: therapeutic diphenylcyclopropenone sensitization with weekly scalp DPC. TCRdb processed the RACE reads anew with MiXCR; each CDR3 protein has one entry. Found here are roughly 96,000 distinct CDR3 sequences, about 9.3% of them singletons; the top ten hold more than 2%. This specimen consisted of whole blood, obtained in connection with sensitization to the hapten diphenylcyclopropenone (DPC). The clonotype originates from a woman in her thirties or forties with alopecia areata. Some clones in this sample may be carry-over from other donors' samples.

The CDR3 nucleotides are TGTGCCATCAGGACGGGACTAGCTGCAGATACGCAGTATTTT. Residues: CAIRTGLAADTQYF. V is TRBV10-3 and J is TRBJ2-3, with TRBD2 matching 9 bases. CDR1 is ENHRY and CDR2 is SYGVKD in the germline V gene. The CDR3 length is 14 residues. The junction had 5 bases not matched to a gene; V was cut back by 6 bases and J by 4 bases.